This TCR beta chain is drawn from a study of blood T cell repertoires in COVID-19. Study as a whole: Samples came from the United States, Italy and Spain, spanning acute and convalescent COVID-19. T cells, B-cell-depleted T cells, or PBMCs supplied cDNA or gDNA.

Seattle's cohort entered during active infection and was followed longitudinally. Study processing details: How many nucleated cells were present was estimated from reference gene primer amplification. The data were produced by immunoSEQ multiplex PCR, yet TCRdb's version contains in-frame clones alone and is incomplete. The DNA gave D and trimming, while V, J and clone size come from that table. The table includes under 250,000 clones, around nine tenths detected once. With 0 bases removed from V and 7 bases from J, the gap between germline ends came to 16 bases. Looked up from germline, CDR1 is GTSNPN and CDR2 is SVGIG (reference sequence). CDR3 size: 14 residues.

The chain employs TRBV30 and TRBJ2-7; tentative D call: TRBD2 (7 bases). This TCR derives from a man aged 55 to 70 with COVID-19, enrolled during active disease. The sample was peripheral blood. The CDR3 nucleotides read TGTGCCTGGAGTGTTGGGGGGGCTTCTAAGGAGCAGTACTTC. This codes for CAWSVGGASKEQYF.